The sample holds a few counts of the clone carrying this T cell receptor (beta chain). Its specificity is unknown. A sample-barcoded 5' primer and a J-beta primer mix were used in a second PCR of about 7 to 12 cycles. TCRdb itself ran the 5' RACE reads through MiXCR, one entry per CDR3 protein. The table shows 800,000 or so distinct CDR3 sequences, with approximately 65% occurring only once. This sample stems from a study of blood T cells in healthy people across ages. This CDR3 is built from 14 residues. Unmatched junction bases numbered 6, after V lost 4 bases and J lost 4 bases. Study conclusions and caveats: It was found that TCR beta diversity correlated strongly with the percentage of naive T cells. Per million T cells, the diversity of TCR beta decreased roughly linearly as age advanced. It was held that the diversity estimates obtained from one million T cells were underestimates.

The sequence was obtained from a man aged 30 to 39 in good health. This chain links TRBV12-3 or TRBV12-4 with TRBJ2-7; 8 bases fit TRBD1. Sequenced: blood. The CDR3 DNA is TGTGCCAGCAGTTCGGACAGGGCGGGATACGAGCAGTACTTC. It translates to CASSSDRAGYEQYF.